In its sample, the clone carrying this T cell receptor (beta chain) was seen a few times. Its antigen is unidentified. The data derive from a study of regulatory T cells in long-lasting Graves disease. Study overall: Freshly diagnosed Graves' patients had used antithyroid drugs for under 3 months.

As to time point: newly diagnosed GD, antithyroid drugs for less than 3 months. Extracted RNA from PBMCs served as the source of the TCR library. The length of the CDR3 is 15 residues. Trimming left V 0 bases short and J 1 base short, with 10 bases between. Germline assignment: CDR1 MNHNY and CDR2 SVGAGI (reference sequence). Arm-PCR of CDR3 regions with iRepertoire HTBI primers generated TCR beta libraries. Each CDR3 protein is one row after TCRdb ran MiXCR on the multiplex PCR reads. The profile shows around 460,000 distinct CDR3 sequences, 13% to 15% of them singletons. Study-wide findings and caveats: The study found TRBV28, TRBJ1-2 and TRBJ2-5 favored in persistent disease.

The sample was also reused in another study, on T cells in Graves' hyperthyroidism and ophthalmopathy. That work adds: Patients showing uncontrolled infection, other autoimmune disease, pregnancy or lactation were ineligible.

The chain employs TRBV6-6 and TRBJ2-7; weak D call: TRBD1 (6 bases). The starting material was peripheral blood mononuclear cells (PBMCs), obtained at new diagnosis, from a patient treated with antithyroid drugs. This clonotype originated in a woman between 45 and 65 years old with Graves disease. CDR3 sequence: CASSYSHRASYEQYF. The CDR3 bases are TGTGCCAGCAGTTACTCGCACAGGGCTTCCTACGAGCAGTACTTC.